This entry lists 12 T cell receptor beta chains sequenced from one sample in a study of cytomegalovirus exposure and HLA in healthy donors. PCR employed 60 Vbeta and 13 Jbeta primers. This table comes from immunoSEQ multiplex PCR, and its TCRdb copy is limited to in-frame clones, with some not included. Here the sample spans 110,000 or so clones, over 12% being singletons. What was sequenced was PBMCs. These TCRs come from a female donor in good health and CMV-seronegative.

This clone has only a few counts. V usage is TRBV28 and J usage is TRBJ2-3; D remains ambiguous. The V end was cut by 7 bases, the J end by 0 bases, with 11 bases between. The germline CDR1 and CDR2 sequences are MDHEN and SYDVKM. CDR3 size: 14 residues. CDR3 sequence: CASNPPGSTDTQYF. In DNA form, the CDR3 reads TGTGCCAGCAATCCCCCCGGGAGCACAGATACGCAGTATTTT.

The V call is TRBV10-3, the J call TRBJ2-5; TRBD1 might be the D (5 bases). The V gene lost 7 bases and the J gene lost 1 base, with 7 bases spanning the gap. Germline V gene lookup returns CDR1 ENHRY and CDR2 SYGVKD. This CDR3 region has 12 residues. CDR3 bases: TGTGCCATCAACGACAGCCAAGAGACCCAGTACTTC. Translating it yields CAINDSQETQYF.

The chain combines TRBV5-6 with TRBJ1-2; D is perhaps TRBD1 (5 bases). Germline CDR1 reads SGHDT; CDR2 reads YYEEEE. V was shortened by 0 bases and J by 1 base, with 13 bases between the two germline ends. CDR3 size: 16 residues. CDR3 nucleotides: TGTGCCAGCAGCTTGGAAGACAGATCTTATAACTATGGCTACACCTTC. It specifies CASSLEDRSYNYGYTF.

This clone was counted between two and nine times. The chain links TRBV6-5 to TRBJ2-1; TRBD2 might be the D (7 bases). CDR1 and CDR2 from the germline V gene are MNHEY and SVGAGI. There are 15 residues in the CDR3. The germline V and J ends were trimmed by 5 bases and 7 bases, with 18 bases remaining between them. CDR3 amino acids: CASSPMWGGANEQFF. The CDR3 DNA reads as TGTGCCAGCAGTCCCATGTGGGGGGGGGCGAATGAGCAGTTCTTC.

This clone was detected only a few times. The gene calls are TRBV6-5 and TRBJ1-2; 8 nucleotides align to TRBD1. The CDR3 covers 15 residues. The V and J ends lost 0 bases and 4 bases, in that order; junction bases with no gene match: 4. CDR1 is MNHEY and CDR2 is SVGAGI in the germline V gene. The CDR3 loop is CASSYSGTGPYGYTF. In nucleotides, the CDR3 is TGTGCCAGCAGTTACTCGGGGACAGGACCCTATGGCTACACCTTC.

This chain links TRBV6-5 with TRBJ1-2, with D possibly being TRBD1 (6 bases). The V end lost 4 bases, the J end lost 8 bases, and 14 bases lay between the germline ends. CDR3 size: 13 residues. The germline CDR1 and CDR2 sequences are MNHEY and SVGAGI. This CDR3 reads CASSFTGSGGYTF. CDR3 coding DNA: TGTGCCAGCAGTTTTACAGGGTCGGGCGGCTACACCTTC.

The V gene is TRBV2, the J gene TRBJ1-1, with D possibly TRBD1 on 5 matching bases. This CDR3 has 14 residues. CDR1 is SNHLY and CDR2 is FYNNEI in the germline V gene. V gave up 8 bases and J gave up 1 base, with 14 bases separating them. The CDR3 bases are TGTGCCAGCCAAAACCCGACAGAGAACACTGAAGCTTTCTTT. Translated: CASQNPTENTEAFF.

This clone has a single count. The chain uses TRBV4-1 and TRBJ2-7, with D perhaps matching TRBD2 (5 bases). Trimming took off 2 bases at V and 6 bases at J, with 14 bases between the two ends. Germline V gene data show CDR1 as MGHRA and CDR2 as YSYEKL. This CDR3 comprises 14 residues. The CDR3 DNA sequence: TGCGCCAGCAGCCAACCCGCCCCGGGGTCCGAGCAGTACTTC. As protein: CASSQPAPGSEQYF.

This clone was observed a handful of times. V and J are TRBV5-6 and TRBJ1-1; D is perhaps TRBD1 (5 bases). CDR3 length: 14 amino acids. Trimming stripped 0 bases from V and 4 bases from J, with 10 bases between. Per the germline V gene, CDR1 is SGHDT and CDR2 is YYEEEE. The CDR3 region has the DNA TGTGCCAGCAGCTTGGCACAGGCCTCCACTGAAGCTTTCTTT. This gives the protein CASSLAQASTEAFF.

A few counts support this clone. V gene TRBV7-9 combines with J gene TRBJ1-5; D uncertain. Trimming pared 1 base from V and 8 bases from J, leaving 9 bases between. CDR1 and CDR2 from the germline V gene are SEHNR and FQNEAQ (reference sequence). The CDR3 extends over 13 amino acids. The CDR3 sequence: CASSLGALEPQHF. In DNA form, the CDR3 reads TGTGCCAGCAGCTTAGGGGCGTTGGAGCCCCAGCATTTT.

This chain links TRBV5-4 with TRBJ2-5; D is possibly TRBD2 (5 bases). The CDR3 consists of 16 residues. Germline V gives CDR1 SGHNT, CDR2 YYREEE (reference sequence). Trimming shortened V by 2 bases and J by 5 bases, and 19 bases separated the two germline ends. CDR3 in DNA: TGTGCCAGCAGCTTAAACGGACCTACCCCGGGGGAGACCCAGTACTTC. Encoded protein: CASSLNGPTPGETQYF.

The chain recombines TRBV6-5 with TRBJ1-2, with 7 nucleotides matching TRBD1. The CDR3 loop spans 15 amino acids. Trimming at V came to 2 bases and at J to 4 bases, leaving 7 bases not matched to a gene. In germline, CDR1 is MNHEY, CDR2 SVGAGI. The CDR3 sequence: CASSYQGGSRYGYTF. In nucleotides, the CDR3 is TGTGCCAGCAGTTACCAGGGGGGCTCACGCTATGGCTACACCTTC.